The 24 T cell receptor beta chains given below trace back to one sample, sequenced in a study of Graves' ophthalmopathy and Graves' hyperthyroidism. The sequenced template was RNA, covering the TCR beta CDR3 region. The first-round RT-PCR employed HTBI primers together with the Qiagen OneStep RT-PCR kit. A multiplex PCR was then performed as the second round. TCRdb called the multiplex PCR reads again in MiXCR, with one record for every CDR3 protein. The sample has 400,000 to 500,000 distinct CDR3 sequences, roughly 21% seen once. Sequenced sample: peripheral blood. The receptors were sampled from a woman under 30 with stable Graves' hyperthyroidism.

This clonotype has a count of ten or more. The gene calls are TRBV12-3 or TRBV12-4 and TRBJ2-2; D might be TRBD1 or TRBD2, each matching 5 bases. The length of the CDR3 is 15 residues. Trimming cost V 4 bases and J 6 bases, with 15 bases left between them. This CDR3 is CASSSGRGPPGELFF. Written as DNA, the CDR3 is TGTGCCAGCAGTTCGGGACGAGGCCCGCCCGGGGAGCTGTTTTTT.

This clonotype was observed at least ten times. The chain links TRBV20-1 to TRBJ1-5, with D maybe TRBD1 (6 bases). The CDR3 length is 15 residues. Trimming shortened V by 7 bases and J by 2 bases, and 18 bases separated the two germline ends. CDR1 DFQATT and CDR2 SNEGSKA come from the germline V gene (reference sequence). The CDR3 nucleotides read TGCAGTGTCGTCCCGGCAGGGGCGGGCAATCAGCCCCAGCATTTT. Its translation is CSVVPAGAGNQPQHF.

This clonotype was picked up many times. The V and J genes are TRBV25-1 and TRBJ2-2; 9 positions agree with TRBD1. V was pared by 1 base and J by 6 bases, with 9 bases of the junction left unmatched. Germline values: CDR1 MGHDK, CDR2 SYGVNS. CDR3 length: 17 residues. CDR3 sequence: CASSEFSYGTGPGELFF. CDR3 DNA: TGTGCCAGCAGTGAATTCTCATATGGGACAGGGCCCGGGGAGCTGTTTTTT.

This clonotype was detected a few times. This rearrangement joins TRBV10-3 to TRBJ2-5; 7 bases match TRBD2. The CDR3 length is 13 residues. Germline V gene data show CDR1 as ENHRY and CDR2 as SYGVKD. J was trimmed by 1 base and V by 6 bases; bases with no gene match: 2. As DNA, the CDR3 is TGTGCCATCAGCGGGACTACCCAAGAGACCCAGTACTTC. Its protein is CAISGTTQETQYF.

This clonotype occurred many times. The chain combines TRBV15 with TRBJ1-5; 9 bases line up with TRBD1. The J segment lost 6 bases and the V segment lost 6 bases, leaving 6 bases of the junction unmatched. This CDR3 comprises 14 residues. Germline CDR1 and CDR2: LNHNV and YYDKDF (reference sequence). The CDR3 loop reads CATSGGQGGQPQHF. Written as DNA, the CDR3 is TGTGCCACCAGTGGGGGACAGGGCGGTCAGCCCCAGCATTTT. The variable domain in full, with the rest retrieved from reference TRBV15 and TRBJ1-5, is DAMVIQNPRYQVTQFGKPVTLSCSQTLNHNVMYWYQQKSSQAPKLLFHYYDKDFNNEADTPDNFQSRRPNTSFCFLDIRSPGLGDTAMYLCATSGGQGGQPQHFGDGTRLSIL.

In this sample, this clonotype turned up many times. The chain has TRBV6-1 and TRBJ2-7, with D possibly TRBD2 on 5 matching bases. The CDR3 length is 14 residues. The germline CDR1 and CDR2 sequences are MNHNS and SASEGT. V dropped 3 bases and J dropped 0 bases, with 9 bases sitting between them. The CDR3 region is CASSEAGTSYEQYF. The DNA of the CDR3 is TGTGCCAGCAGTGAGGCGGGCACCTCCTACGAGCAGTACTTC.

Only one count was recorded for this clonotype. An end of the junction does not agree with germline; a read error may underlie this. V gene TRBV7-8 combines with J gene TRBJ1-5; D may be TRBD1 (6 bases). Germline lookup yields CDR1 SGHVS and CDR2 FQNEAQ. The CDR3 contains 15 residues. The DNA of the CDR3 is TGTGCCAGCAGCTCGCGGACAGTCACCAATCAGCCTCAGCATTTT. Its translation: CASSSRTVTNQPQHF.

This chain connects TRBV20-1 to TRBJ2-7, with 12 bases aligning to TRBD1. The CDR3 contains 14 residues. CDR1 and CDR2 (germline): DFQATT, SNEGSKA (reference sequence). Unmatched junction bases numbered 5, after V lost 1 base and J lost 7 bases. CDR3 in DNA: TGCAGTGCTAGAGGGGGACAGGGGGCGCAGGAGCAGTACTTC. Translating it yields CSARGGQGAQEQYF.

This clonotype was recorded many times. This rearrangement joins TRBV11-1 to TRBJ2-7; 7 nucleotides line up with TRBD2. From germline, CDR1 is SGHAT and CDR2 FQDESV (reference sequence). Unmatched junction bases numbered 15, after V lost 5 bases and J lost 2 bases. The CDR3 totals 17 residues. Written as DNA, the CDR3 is TGTGCCAGCAGCCCTCGAGCGGGTGGGAGGGCCACCTACGAGCAGTACTTC. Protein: CASSPRAGGRATYEQYF. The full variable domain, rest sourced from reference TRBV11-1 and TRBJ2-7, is EAEVAQSPRYKITEKSQAVAFWCDPISGHATLYWYRQILGQGPELLVQFQDESVVDDSQLPKDRFSAERLKGVDSTLKIQPAELGDSAMYLCASSPRAGGRATYEQYFGPGTRLTVT.

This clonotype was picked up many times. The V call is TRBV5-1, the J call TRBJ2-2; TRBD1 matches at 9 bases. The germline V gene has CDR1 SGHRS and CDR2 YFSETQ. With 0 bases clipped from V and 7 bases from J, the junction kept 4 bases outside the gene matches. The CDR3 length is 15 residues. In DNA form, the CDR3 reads TGCGCCAGCAGCTTGGTGACAGGGGGGCACGGGGAGCTGTTTTTT. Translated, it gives CASSLVTGGHGELFF. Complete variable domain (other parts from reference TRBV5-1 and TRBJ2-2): KAGVTQTPRYLIKTRGQQVTLSCSPISGHRSVSWYQQTPGQGLQFLFEYFSETQRNKGNFPGRFSGRQFSNSRSEMNVSTLELGDSALYLCASSLVTGGHGELFFGEGSRLTVL.

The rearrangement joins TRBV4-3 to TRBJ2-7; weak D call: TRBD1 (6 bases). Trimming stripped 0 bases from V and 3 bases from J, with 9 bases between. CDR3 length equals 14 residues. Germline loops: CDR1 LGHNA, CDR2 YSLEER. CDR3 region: CASSQDQGYYEQYF. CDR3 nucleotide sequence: TGCGCCAGCAGCCAAGATCAGGGGTACTACGAGCAGTACTTC.

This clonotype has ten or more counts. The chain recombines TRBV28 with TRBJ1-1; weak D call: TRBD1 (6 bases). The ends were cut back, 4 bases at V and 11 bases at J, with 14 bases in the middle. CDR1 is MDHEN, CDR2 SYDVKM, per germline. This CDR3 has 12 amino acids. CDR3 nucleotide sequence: TGTGCCAGCAGTTCCCTACAGGGTGAGGCTTTCTTT. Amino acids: CASSSLQGEAFF.

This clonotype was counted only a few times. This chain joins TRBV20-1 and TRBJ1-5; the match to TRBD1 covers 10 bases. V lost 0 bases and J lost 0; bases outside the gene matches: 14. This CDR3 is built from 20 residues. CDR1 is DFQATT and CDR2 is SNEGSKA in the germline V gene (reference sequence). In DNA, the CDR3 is TGCAGTGCTAGAGATAATTGGGGACAGGGGCCAACTTATAGCAATCAGCCCCAGCATTTT. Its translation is CSARDNWGQGPTYSNQPQHF.

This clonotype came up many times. This CDR3 reads CASRGGRDYGYTF. The CDR3 nucleotides read TGTGCCAGCAGGGGAGGTCGAGACTATGGCTACACCTTC. This rearrangement joins TRBV7-8 to TRBJ1-2; D is undetermined. V was pared by 6 bases and J by 3 bases, with 11 bases between. The CDR3 has 13 amino acids. The germline V gene has CDR1 SGHVS and CDR2 FQNEAQ.

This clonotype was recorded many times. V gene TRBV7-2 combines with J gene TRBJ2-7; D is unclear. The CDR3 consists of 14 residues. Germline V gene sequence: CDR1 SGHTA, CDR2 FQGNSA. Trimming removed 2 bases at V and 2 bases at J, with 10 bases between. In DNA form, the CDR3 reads TGTGCCAGCAGCTTAAGCCGTGCAGCCTACGAGCAGTACTTC. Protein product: CASSLSRAAYEQYF.

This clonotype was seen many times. CDR3 loop: CASSELVGGSSYEQYF. The DNA for the CDR3 is TGTGCCAGCAGTGAGTTGGTGGGAGGGAGCTCCTACGAGCAGTACTTC. This chain joins TRBV25-1 and TRBJ2-7; TRBD2 matches 7 bases. The germline V gene has CDR1 MGHDK and CDR2 SYGVNS. The CDR3 contains 16 residues. Trimming at V came to 3 bases and at J to 0 bases, leaving 8 bases not matched to a gene.

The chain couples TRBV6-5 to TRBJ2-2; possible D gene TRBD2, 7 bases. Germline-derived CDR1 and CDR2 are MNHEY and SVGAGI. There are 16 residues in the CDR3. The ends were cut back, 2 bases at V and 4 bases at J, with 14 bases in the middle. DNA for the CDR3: TGTGCCAGCAGTTACATCGGGGGAGGGGGCACCGGGGAGCTGTTTTTT. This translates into CASSYIGGGGTGELFF.

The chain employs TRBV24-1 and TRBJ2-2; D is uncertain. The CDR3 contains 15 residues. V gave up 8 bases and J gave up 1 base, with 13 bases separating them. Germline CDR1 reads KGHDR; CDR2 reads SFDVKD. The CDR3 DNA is TGTGCCACCACCCCCGGCAGAGAGAACACCGGGGAGCTGTTTTTT. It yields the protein CATTPGRENTGELFF.

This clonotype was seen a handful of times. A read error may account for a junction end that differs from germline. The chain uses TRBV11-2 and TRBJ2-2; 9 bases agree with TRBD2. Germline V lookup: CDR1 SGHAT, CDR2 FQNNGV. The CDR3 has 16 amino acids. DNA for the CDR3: TGTGCCAGCAGATCGATTAGCGGGAGCGGCACCGGGGAGCTGGTTTTT. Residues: CASRSISGSGTGELVF.

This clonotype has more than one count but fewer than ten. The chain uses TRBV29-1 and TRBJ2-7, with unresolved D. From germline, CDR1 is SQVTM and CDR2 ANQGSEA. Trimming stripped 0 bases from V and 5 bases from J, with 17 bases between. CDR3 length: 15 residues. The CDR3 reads CSVEDPLGLGNEQYF. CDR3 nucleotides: TGCAGCGTTGAAGACCCCCTAGGTTTGGGCAACGAGCAGTACTTC.

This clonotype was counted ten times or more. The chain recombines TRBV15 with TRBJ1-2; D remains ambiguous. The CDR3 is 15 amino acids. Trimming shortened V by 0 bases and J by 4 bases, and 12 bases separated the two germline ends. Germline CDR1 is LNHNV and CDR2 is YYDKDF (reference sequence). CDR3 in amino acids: CATSRDFSWSYGYTF. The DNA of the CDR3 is TGTGCCACCAGCAGAGATTTCAGCTGGAGCTATGGCTACACCTTC.

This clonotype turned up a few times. CDR3: CSARDPLGGALNTEAFF. The CDR3 nucleotides read TGCAGTGCTAGAGACCCCTTGGGAGGGGCCTTGAACACTGAAGCTTTCTTT. The chain uses TRBV20-1 and TRBJ1-1; D might be TRBD1 (5 bases). CDR1 and CDR2 from the germline V gene are DFQATT and SNEGSKA (reference sequence). CDR3 length: 17 amino acids. V was trimmed by 0 bases and J by 0 bases, leaving 17 bases between them.

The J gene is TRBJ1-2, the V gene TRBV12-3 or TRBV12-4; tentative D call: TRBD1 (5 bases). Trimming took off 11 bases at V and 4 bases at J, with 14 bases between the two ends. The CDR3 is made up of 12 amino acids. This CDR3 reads CACRTNAYGYTF. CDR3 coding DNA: TGTGCCTGCCGGACAAATGCCTATGGCTACACCTTC.

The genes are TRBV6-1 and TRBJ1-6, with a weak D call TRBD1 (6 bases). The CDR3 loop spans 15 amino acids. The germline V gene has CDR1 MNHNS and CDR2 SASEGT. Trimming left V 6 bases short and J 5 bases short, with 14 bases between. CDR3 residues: CASRNYRANNSPLHF. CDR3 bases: TGTGCCAGCAGGAATTACAGGGCGAATAATTCACCCCTCCACTTT.